The 13 T cell receptor beta chains listed next were all sequenced from one sample in a study of beta chain features in type 1 diabetes. All of the isolated RNA was reverse transcribed, so expressed TCRB transcripts were sequenced. Profiled with immunoSEQ multiplex PCR; TCRdb holds only in-frame clones, not every one. The data show 400,000 to 600,000 clones, about 30% seen once. The material sequenced was naive CD4+ T cells from blood. All receptors come from a man in his late teens or twenties in good health.

This chain links TRBV19 with TRBJ2-6; D uncertain. Trimming cost V 4 bases and J 0 bases, with 7 bases left between them. The length of the CDR3 is 15 residues. Germline V gives CDR1 LNHDA, CDR2 SQIVND (reference sequence). CDR3 bases: TGTGCCAGTAGTAGCCTAGGCTCTGGGGCCAACGTCCTGACTTTC. Translated, it gives CASSSLGSGANVLTF.

This clone was found a few times. The rearrangement uses TRBV4-1 and TRBJ1-5; D uncertain. This CDR3 has 15 amino acids. Trimming cost V 4 bases and J 0 bases, with 10 bases left between them. Germline loops: CDR1 MGHRA, CDR2 YSYEKL. The CDR3 here is CASSPFSDSNQPQHF. The CDR3 DNA is TGCGCCAGCAGCCCCTTCAGCGATAGCAATCAGCCCCAGCATTTT.

The chain employs TRBV30 and TRBJ2-5; possibly TRBD1 for D (5 bases). Germline assignment: CDR1 GTSNPN and CDR2 SVGIG (reference sequence). Trimming took 4 bases from V and 7 from J, leaving 16 bases between them. The CDR3 extends over 13 amino acids. The DNA of the CDR3 is TGTGCCTGGATGGACATTATACCTCTGACCCAGTACTTC. Protein product: CAWMDIIPLTQYF.

This clone was detected a few times. This rearrangement joins TRBV23-1 to TRBJ2-4; no reliable D call. TRBV23-1 falls under the ORF class, with uncertain function. The CDR3 runs to 17 residues. V lost 0 bases and J lost 0, with 12 bases in between. CDR3: CASSQSSGALAKNIQYF. CDR3 sequence (DNA): TGCGCCAGCAGTCAATCGTCCGGTGCCTTAGCCAAAAACATTCAGTACTTC.

V usage is TRBV7-8 and J usage is TRBJ1-4, with D tentatively TRBD1 (6 bases). Between the trimmed V and J ends, which lost 5 bases and 8 bases, there was a span of 15 bases. Germline assignment: CDR1 SGHVS and CDR2 FQNEAQ. The CDR3 consists of 14 residues. CDR3: CASSITGQREKLFF. The CDR3 DNA reads TGTGCCAGCAGCATAACTGGACAGAGAGAAAAACTGTTTTTT.

The chain recombines TRBV30 with TRBJ1-1, with 7 bases lining up with TRBD1. The CDR3 totals 13 residues. In germline, CDR1 is GTSNPN, CDR2 SVGIG (reference sequence). V dropped 3 bases and J dropped 0; count of bases not matched to a gene: 1. The CDR3 sequence is CAWRRGLNTEAFF. The CDR3 DNA reads TGTGCCTGGAGGAGGGGGCTGAACACTGAAGCTTTCTTT.

V gene TRBV30 combines with J gene TRBJ2-3; D might be TRBD2 (6 bases). Germline-derived CDR1 and CDR2 are GTSNPN and SVGIG (reference sequence). CDR3 length equals 15 residues. Trimming took off 0 bases at V and 2 bases at J, with 12 bases between the two ends. This chain's CDR3 is CAWSVGLAITDTQYF. CDR3 nucleotide sequence: TGTGCCTGGAGTGTCGGGCTAGCGATCACAGATACGCAGTATTTT.

This clone was counted between two and nine times. The rearrangement joins TRBV7-9 to TRBJ1-1; 7 positions match TRBD1. CDR1 is SEHNR and CDR2 is FQNEAQ in the germline V gene (reference sequence). The CDR3 has 14 amino acids. Trimming cost V 3 bases and J 3 bases; bases outside gene matches: 4. For the CDR3, the DNA is TGTGCCAGCAGCTTGACAGGGTCGGACACTGAAGCTTTCTTT. Its protein product is CASSLTGSDTEAFF.

Of note for this clone: At one end, the junction sequence differs from germline, possibly due to a read error. V is TRBV29-1 and J is TRBJ1-4; 9 bases are a match to TRBD1. This CDR3 spans 16 amino acids. Germline loops: CDR1 SQVTM, CDR2 ANQGSEA. CDR3 nucleotide sequence: TGCAGAGTTGTCGGACAGGGGACGGGAACTAATGAAAAACTGTTTTTT. This codes for CRVVGQGTGTNEKLFF.

CDR3 DNA sequence: TGTGCCAGCAGTGAGGAAAGGGGATCAGGCTACACCTTC. It encodes CASSEERGSGYTF. The V gene is TRBV2, the J gene TRBJ1-2; D may be TRBD1 (5 bases). This CDR3 spans 13 amino acids. Germline V lookup: CDR1 SNHLY, CDR2 FYNNEI. V was trimmed by 3 bases and J by 8 bases, leaving 13 bases between them.

The V gene is TRBV7-6, the J gene TRBJ2-1, with 7 bases matching TRBD1. There are 15 residues in the CDR3. J gave up 5 bases and V 0 bases, and 4 bases lay outside the gene matches. Germline CDR1 reads SGHVS; CDR2 reads FNYEAQ. The CDR3 DNA is TGTGCCAGCAGCTTAGCCGGACAGGCCGACAATGAGCAGTTCTTC. It specifies CASSLAGQADNEQFF.

J is TRBJ2-5 and V is TRBV7-9, with D maybe TRBD2 (6 bases). CDR1 and CDR2 from the germline V gene are SEHNR and FQNEAQ (reference sequence). Trimming removed 1 base from V and 2 bases from J, with 14 bases in between. The CDR3 has 16 amino acids. The CDR3 nucleotides read TGTGCCAGCAGCTTAGGTCCCCTAGCGCGTCAAGAGACCCAGTACTTC. Translated: CASSLGPLARQETQYF.

This clone has a handful of counts. The V gene is TRBV7-2, the J gene TRBJ2-3; maybe TRBD2 (6 bases). The CDR3 totals 14 residues. V was shortened by 5 bases and J by 4 bases, with 13 bases between the two germline ends. Germline V gene lookup returns CDR1 SGHTA and CDR2 FQGNSA. As DNA, the CDR3 is TGTGCCAGCAGCAAGGGACTCCTCGCAGATACGCAGTATTTT. It yields the protein CASSKGLLADTQYF.